Listed below are T cell receptor beta chains from one sample, sequenced in a study of CD8 T cells in Susac syndrome. From the immunoSEQ multiplex PCR reads, TCRdb called clonotypes with MiXCR, one entry per CDR3 protein. The sample records 150,000 or so distinct CDR3 sequences, around 96% being singletons. Sequencing used CD8+ T cells from PBMCs. The origin of the receptors is a human donor with multiple sclerosis. Each CDR3 is given with its conserved first and last residue. D genes are given only for firm matches. Size tells how often a clone was seen (once, few, many) or the class of an expanded clone, and some rows leave it out.

j_call clone_size d_call v_call cdr3_aa cdr3_nt
TRBJ2-7 once . TRBV7-9 CASSLRQMGYTDEQYF TGTGCCAGCAGCTTACGTCAGATGGGGTACACGGACGAGCAGTACTTC
TRBJ2-1 . . TRBV28 CARCRAGEFNEQFF TGTGCCAGGTGTCGAGCAGGGGAATTCAATGAGCAGTTCTTC
TRBJ2-1 . . TRBV29-1 CSVEGGLGDSYNEQFF TGCAGCGTTGAAGGAGGGCTAGGGGACTCCTACAATGAGCAGTTCTTC
TRBJ2-2 . TRBD1 TRBV25-1 CASSETGTGLTGELFF TGTGCCAGCAGTGAGACCGGGACAGGGCTCACCGGGGAGCTGTTTTTT
TRBJ1-2 . . TRBV2 CASILGLRGANYGYTF TGTGCCAGCATTCTCGGGCTACGTGGAGCTAACTATGGCTACACCTTC
TRBJ2-1 . . TRBV20-1 CSARDPGSSYNEQFF TGCAGTGCTAGAGATCCCGGTAGCTCCTACAATGAGCAGTTCTTC
TRBJ2-3 . . TRBV29-1 CSVEVPELLPASLTDTQYF TGCAGCGTTGAAGTACCGGAATTGCTGCCGGCTTCCCTCACAGATACGCAGTATTTT
TRBJ2-5 . . TRBV5-6 CASSLEGTADTYQETQYF TGTGCCAGCAGCTTGGAGGGAACAGCCGATACTTACCAAGAGACCCAGTACTTC
TRBJ2-7 . TRBD1 TRBV28 CASRARTGYEQYF TGTGCCAGCAGGGCCCGGACAGGGTACGAGCAGTACTTC
TRBJ1-5 few . TRBV13 CASSSGGQPQHF TGTGCCAGCAGCTCCGGAGGACAGCCCCAGCATTTT
TRBJ2-1 . . TRBV30 CAWSPGPQIEFF TGTGCCTGGAGCCCGGGGCCGCAGATAGAGTTCTTC
TRBJ2-5 once TRBD2 TRBV12-3/TRBV12-4 CASSPGTSGETQYF TGTGCCAGCAGTCCCGGGACTAGCGGAGAGACCCAGTACTTC
TRBJ2-7 . TRBD2 TRBV10-3 CAISPVAGGYEQYF TGTGCCATCAGCCCTGTAGCGGGGGGCTACGAGCAGTACTTC
TRBJ2-7 . . TRBV5-6 CASSPRGPTYEQYF TGTGCCAGCAGCCCCCGGGGACCGACATACGAGCAGTACTTC
TRBJ2-3 . . TRBV15 CATSRDWGAGTDTQYF TGTGCCACCAGCAGAGATTGGGGGGCCGGCACAGATACGCAGTATTTT
TRBJ1-1 . . TRBV7-7 CASSAKNTEAFF TGTGCTAGCAGCGCGAAGAACACTGAAGCTTTCTTT
TRBJ2-7 . TRBD2 TRBV30 CAWQSGGRAYEQYF TGTGCCTGGCAAAGCGGGGGGAGGGCCTACGAGCAGTACTTC
TRBJ2-3 . TRBD2 TRBV7-9 CASSTLVTSDGDTQYF TGTGCCAGCAGCACGCTGGTCACTAGCGATGGAGATACGCAGTATTTT
TRBJ1-6 . . TRBV11-2 CASSLGAGSPLHF TGTGCCAGCAGCTTAGGGGCTGGCTCACCCCTCCACTTT
TRBJ2-1 . . TRBV7-9 CASSFGTSEQFF TGTGCCAGCAGCTTCGGGACCAGTGAGCAGTTCTTC
TRBJ2-7 . . TRBV14 CASSRLGSAYDEQYF TGTGCCAGCAGCCGCCTAGGGTCTGCTTACGACGAGCAGTACTTC
TRBJ1-2 . . TRBV6-2/TRBV6-3 CASSYQPGTGGYGYTF TGTGCCAGCAGTTACCAACCGGGGACGGGAGGCTATGGCTACACCTTC
TRBJ2-3 once . TRBV12-3/TRBV12-4 CASSFPGAGTDTQYF TGTGCCAGCAGTTTCCCGGGGGCGGGCACAGATACGCAGTATTTT
TRBJ2-7 . TRBD2 TRBV7-6 CASSQRGAGFGEQYF TGTGCCAGCAGCCAGCGGGGGGCCGGGTTTGGCGAGCAGTACTTC
TRBJ2-7 . TRBD2 TRBV5-1 CASRASGESYEQYF TGCGCCAGCAGGGCCAGCGGGGAATCCTACGAGCAGTACTTC
TRBJ2-2 . TRBD1 TRBV20-1 CSAREWTGGRRGGELFF TGCAGTGCTAGAGAATGGACAGGGGGCCGGCGAGGCGGGGAGCTGTTTTTT
TRBJ2-7 . TRBD1 TRBV9 CASSASGQPYEQYF TGTGCCAGCAGCGCGTCGGGACAGCCCTACGAGCAGTACTTC
TRBJ2-1 . . TRBV30 CAWSLGTSYNEQFF TGTGCCTGGAGTCTCGGGACCTCCTACAATGAGCAGTTCTTC
TRBJ1-6 . . TRBV30 CAWSRGAQGYNSPLHF TGTGCCTGGAGTAGGGGGGCGCAGGGCTATAATTCACCCCTCCACTTT
TRBJ2-3 . TRBD2 TRBV20-1 CSAFHSGGAKDTQYF TGCAGTGCTTTCCATAGCGGGGGGGCCAAAGATACGCAGTATTTT
TRBJ2-7 . . TRBV3-1 CASSQEELDEQYF TGTGCCAGCAGCCAAGAAGAGTTGGACGAGCAGTACTTC
TRBJ2-7 few . TRBV5-6 CASSPLDRYEQYF TGTGCCAGCAGCCCACTCGACCGTTACGAGCAGTACTTC
TRBJ1-1 . TRBD1 TRBV2 CASSPRGRGLEAFF TGTGCCAGCAGTCCCAGGGGGCGCGGACTTGAAGCTTTCTTT
TRBJ2-3 . . TRBV20-1 CSARPRQPGNLSTDTQYF TGCAGTGCTAGACCCCGACAGCCCGGGAACCTAAGCACAGATACGCAGTATTTT
TRBJ1-2 . TRBD1 TRBV27 CASSPDRATDGYTF TGTGCCAGCAGTCCAGACAGGGCCACCGATGGCTACACCTTC
TRBJ2-3 . TRBD1 TRBV9 CASSVEGDRGQTDTQYF TGTGCCAGCAGCGTAGAGGGGGACAGGGGACAAACAGATACGCAGTATTTT
TRBJ2-7 once . TRBV13 CASSDTMTDSYEQYF TGTGCCAGCAGCGACACGATGACCGACTCCTACGAGCAGTACTTC
TRBJ2-7 . . TRBV4-1 CASSQRGLVSYEQYF TGCGCCAGCAGCCAACGGGGGTTGGTATCCTACGAGCAGTACTTC
TRBJ1-2 . . TRBV7-8 CASGGQGYTF TGTGCCAGCGGGGGCCAGGGCTACACCTTC
TRBJ1-2 few . TRBV27 CASSLGQTYGYTF TGTGCCAGCAGTTTGGGGCAGACCTATGGCTACACCTTC
TRBJ2-7 . TRBD1 TRBV27 CASSLSFGTEIYEQYF TGTGCCAGCAGTTTATCGTTTGGGACAGAGATCTACGAGCAGTACTTC
TRBJ2-7 . TRBD2 TRBV3-1 CASSQVVAGDEQYF TGTGCCAGCAGCCAAGTCGTAGCGGGCGACGAGCAGTACTTC
TRBJ2-1 . . TRBV9 CASSDGGPRDEQFF TGTGCCAGCAGCGACGGGGGCCCGAGGGATGAGCAGTTCTTC
TRBJ2-3 . . TRBV25-1 CASSRGQNLLTDTQYF TGTGCCAGCAGTAGAGGACAGAACCTTCTGACAGATACGCAGTATTTT
TRBJ1-5 . . TRBV13 CASSLHGQYQPQHF TGTGCCAGCAGCCTTCACGGACAGTATCAGCCCCAGCATTTT